A selection of T cell receptor beta chains follows, all from one sample in a study of CD8+CD57+ T cells in acquired aplastic anemia. TCRdb processed the reads anew with MiXCR; each CDR3 protein has one entry. The data hold approximately 250,000 distinct CDR3 sequences, with around 82% observed a single time. Source material: sorted CD4+, CD8+, or CD8+CD57+ T cells (not recorded which) from PBMCs. These TCRs come from a human donor with aplastic anemia. Each CDR3 is given with its conserved first and last residue. The D gene is left open where the match is weak. Only part of the rows carry a size: once, few, many, or a class if the clone is expanded.

>TRBJ2-1|once|NA|TRBV7-8
CASSFHTNGRADEQFF
TGTGCCAGCAGCTTTCATACAAACGGGAGAGCCGATGAGCAGTTCTTC
>TRBJ2-5|NA|TRBD1|TRBV5-5
CASGLGRGQWETQYF
TGTGCCAGCGGCTTGGGCAGGGGACAGTGGGAGACCCAGTACTTC
>TRBJ2-5|NA|NA|TRBV7-8
CASSYPGRETQYF
TGTGCCAGCAGCTACCCAGGGAGGGAGACCCAGTACTTC
>TRBJ2-3|NA|TRBD1|TRBV24-1
CATSGLTGGTDTQYF
TGTGCCACCAGTGGCCTTACAGGGGGGACCGATACGCAGTATTTT
>TRBJ2-1|NA|NA|TRBV11-3
CASSRERYWGSDEQFF
TGTGCCAGCAGCAGGGAGCGGTACTGGGGGAGCGATGAGCAGTTCTTC
>TRBJ1-1|NA|NA|TRBV2
CATAPNTEAFF
TGTGCCACCGCCCCAAACACTGAAGCTTTCTTT
>TRBJ2-1|NA|TRBD1|TRBV9
CASSAQGASNEQFF
TGTGCCAGCAGCGCACAGGGGGCGTCGAATGAGCAGTTCTTC
>TRBJ2-3|NA|NA|TRBV2
CASRDGGTEQQYF
TGTGCCAGCAGGGACGGGGGCACAGAGCAGCAGTATTTT
>TRBJ2-1|NA|NA|TRBV19
CASSIARQTTNEQFF
TGTGCCAGCAGTATAGCTAGACAGACCACAAATGAGCAGTTCTTC
>TRBJ2-3|NA|NA|TRBV7-8
CASSLAGGARIKYF
TGTGCCAGCAGCCTAGCAGGAGGGGCCCGGATCAAGTATTTT
>TRBJ1-6|NA|NA|TRBV5-1
CASSLMSENSPLHF
TGCGCCAGCAGCTTGATGTCAGAAAATTCACCCCTCCACTTT
>TRBJ2-1|once|NA|TRBV19
CASSLRGGNGQAEQFF
TGTGCCAGCAGCCTGCGGGGCGGAAACGGTCAGGCTGAGCAGTTCTTC